A single sample gave rise to the 5 T cell receptor beta chains below, sequenced in a study of blood T cell repertoires in COVID-19 (dated by TCRdb to 2018 to 2021). Libraries were built with the immunoSEQ multiplex PCR assay. This immuneACCESS table, as held by TCRdb, lists in-frame sequences with V and J called but not all clones. Of the missing ones, under half trace to an unresolved V gene in checked studies; the others have no known cause. The sample table records some 500,000 clones; roughly 90% of these occur just once. 1.5% to 2% of the sample belongs to the ten largest clones. The sample taken for sequencing was PBMCs or T cells enriched from blood (not recorded which). Receptors were obtained from a woman between 35 and 50 years old who had recovered from COVID-19.

This rearrangement joins TRBV6-2 or TRBV6-3 to TRBJ2-3, with D possibly being TRBD2 (5 bases). Trimming cost V 4 bases and J 3 bases, with 11 bases left between them. Germline CDR1 is MNHEY and CDR2 is SVGEGT. The CDR3 covers 14 residues. Here the CDR3 DNA reads TGTGCCAGCAGTTTGGGCGGGCAAACAGATACGCAGTATTTT. It yields the protein CASSLGGQTDTQYF.

The chain links TRBV15 to TRBJ1-2; D perhaps matches TRBD1 (5 bases). V gave up 0 bases and J gave up 8 bases, with 16 bases separating them. This CDR3 spans 15 amino acids. CDR1 is LNHNV, CDR2 YYDKDF, per germline (reference sequence). The CDR3 region is CATSRDRSRVGGYTF. CDR3 DNA sequence: TGTGCCACCAGCAGAGATCGAAGCAGGGTTGGCGGCTACACCTTC.

V is TRBV6-5 and J is TRBJ1-1; the D is unclear. Germline V lookup: CDR1 MNHEY, CDR2 SVGAGI. V was clipped by 4 bases and J by 6 bases, with 12 bases between them. The CDR3 loop spans 13 amino acids. The CDR3 nucleotides read TGTGCCAGCAGTTCCTACCTTGGTTCTGAAGCTTTCTTT. It codes for CASSSYLGSEAFF.

The gene calls are TRBV9 and TRBJ2-3; 10 bases are a match to TRBD2. Per germline, CDR1 SGDLS and CDR2 YYNGEE. The CDR3 extends over 15 amino acids. The junction had 3 bases not matched to a gene; V was cut back by 5 bases and J by 0 bases. CDR3 nucleotide sequence: TGTGCCAGCAGGAAACTAGCGGGAAGCACAGATACGCAGTATTTT. This encodes CASRKLAGSTDTQYF.

V gene TRBV29-1 combines with J gene TRBJ2-7; D perhaps matches TRBD1 (5 bases). Germline assignment: CDR1 SQVTM and CDR2 ANQGSEA. The CDR3 length is 12 residues. The V and J ends lost 6 bases and 3 bases respectively, with 12 bases between them. The CDR3 region is CSVRDSSYEQYF. The CDR3 region has the DNA TGCAGCGTGAGAGACAGCAGCTACGAGCAGTACTTC.